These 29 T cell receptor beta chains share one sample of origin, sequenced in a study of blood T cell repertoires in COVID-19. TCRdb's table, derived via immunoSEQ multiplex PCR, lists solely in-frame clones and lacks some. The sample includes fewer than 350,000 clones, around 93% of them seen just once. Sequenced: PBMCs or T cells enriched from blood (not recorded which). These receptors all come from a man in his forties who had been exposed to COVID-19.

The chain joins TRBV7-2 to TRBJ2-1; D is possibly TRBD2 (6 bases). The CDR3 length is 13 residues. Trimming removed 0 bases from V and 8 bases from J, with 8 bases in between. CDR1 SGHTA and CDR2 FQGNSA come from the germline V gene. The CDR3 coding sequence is TGTGCCAGCAGCTTAGCCCCTAGCGATGAGCAGTTCTTC. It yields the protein CASSLAPSDEQFF.

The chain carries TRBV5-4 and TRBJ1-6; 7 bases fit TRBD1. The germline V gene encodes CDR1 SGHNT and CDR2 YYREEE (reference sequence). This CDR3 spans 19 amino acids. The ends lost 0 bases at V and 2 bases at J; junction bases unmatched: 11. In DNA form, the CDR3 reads TGTGCCAGCAGCTTGGAGTTGAGGACAGGCGGGCCCTATAATTCACCCCTCCACTTT. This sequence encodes CASSLELRTGGPYNSPLHF.

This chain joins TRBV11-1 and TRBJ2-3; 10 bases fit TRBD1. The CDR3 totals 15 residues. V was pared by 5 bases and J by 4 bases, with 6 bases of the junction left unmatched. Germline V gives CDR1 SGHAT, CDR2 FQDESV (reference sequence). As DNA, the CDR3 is TGTGCCAGCAGCCCGGGACAGGGGATCGCAGATACGCAGTATTTT. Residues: CASSPGQGIADTQYF. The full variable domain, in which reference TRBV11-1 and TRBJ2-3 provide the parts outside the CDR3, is EAEVAQSPRYKITEKSQAVAFWCDPISGHATLYWYRQILGQGPELLVQFQDESVVDDSQLPKDRFSAERLKGVDSTLKIQPAELGDSAMYLCASSPGQGIADTQYFGPGTRLTVL.

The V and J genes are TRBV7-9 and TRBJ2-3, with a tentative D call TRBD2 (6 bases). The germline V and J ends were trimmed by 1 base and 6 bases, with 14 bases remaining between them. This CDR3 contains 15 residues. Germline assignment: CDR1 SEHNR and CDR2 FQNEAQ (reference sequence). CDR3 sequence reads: CASSLGRVGGDTQYF. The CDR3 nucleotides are TGTGCCAGCAGCTTAGGACGGGTAGGAGGGGATACGCAGTATTTT.

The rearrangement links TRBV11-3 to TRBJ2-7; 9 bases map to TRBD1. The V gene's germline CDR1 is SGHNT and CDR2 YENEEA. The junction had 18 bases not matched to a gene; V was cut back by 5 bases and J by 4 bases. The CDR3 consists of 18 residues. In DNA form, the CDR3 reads TGTGCCAGCAGCCTTAATCCAAGACCGGGACAGGGTGGGTACGAGCAGTACTTC. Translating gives CASSLNPRPGQGGYEQYF.

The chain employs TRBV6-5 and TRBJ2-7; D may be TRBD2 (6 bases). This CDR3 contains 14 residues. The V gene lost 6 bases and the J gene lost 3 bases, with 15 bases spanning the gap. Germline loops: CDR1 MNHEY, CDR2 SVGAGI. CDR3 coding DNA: TGTGCCAGCAGCTCGCCTAGCGAGCGCTACGAGCAGTACTTC. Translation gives CASSSPSERYEQYF.

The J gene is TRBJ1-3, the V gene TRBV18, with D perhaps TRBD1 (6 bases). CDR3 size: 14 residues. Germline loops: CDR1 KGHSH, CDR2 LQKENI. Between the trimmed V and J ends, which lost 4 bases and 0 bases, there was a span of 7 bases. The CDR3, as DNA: TGTGCCAGCTCACAGGGGGTCTCTGGAAACACCATATATTTT. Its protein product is CASSQGVSGNTIYF. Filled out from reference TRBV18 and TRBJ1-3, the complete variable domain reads NAGVMQNPRHLVRRRGQEARLRCSPMKGHSHVYWYRQLPEEGLKFMVYLQKENIIDESGMPKERFSAEFPKEGPSILRIQQVVRGDSAAYFCASSQGVSGNTIYFGEGSWLTVV.

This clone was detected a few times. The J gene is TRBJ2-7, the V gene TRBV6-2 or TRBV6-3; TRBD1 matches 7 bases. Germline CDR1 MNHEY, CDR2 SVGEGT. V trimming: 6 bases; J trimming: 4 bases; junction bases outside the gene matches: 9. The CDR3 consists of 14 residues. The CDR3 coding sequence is TGTGCCAGCAGCAACTCAGGGGGTTTGTACGAGCAGTACTTC. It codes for CASSNSGGLYEQYF.

The CDR3 sequence is CATSDGGANTEAFF. DNA of the CDR3: TGTGCCACCAGTGATGGAGGAGCGAACACTGAAGCTTTCTTT. The chain couples TRBV24-1 to TRBJ1-1; D not resolved. Germline assignment: CDR1 KGHDR and CDR2 SFDVKD. V lost 3 bases and J lost 1, with 8 bases in between. The CDR3 extends over 14 amino acids.

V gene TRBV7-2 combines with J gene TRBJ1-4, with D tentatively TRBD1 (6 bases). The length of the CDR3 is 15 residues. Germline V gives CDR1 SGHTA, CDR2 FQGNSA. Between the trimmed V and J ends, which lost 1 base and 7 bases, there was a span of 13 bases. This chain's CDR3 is CASSLGTGRVEKLFF. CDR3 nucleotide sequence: TGTGCCAGCAGCTTAGGTACAGGGCGGGTTGAAAAACTGTTTTTT.

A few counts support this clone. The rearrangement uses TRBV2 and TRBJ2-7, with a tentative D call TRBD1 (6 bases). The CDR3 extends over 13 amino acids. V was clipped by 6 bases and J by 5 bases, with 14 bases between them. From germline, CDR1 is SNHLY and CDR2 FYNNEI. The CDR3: CASRQGPRNEQYF. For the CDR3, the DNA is TGTGCCAGCAGACAGGGCCCTCGGAACGAGCAGTACTTC.

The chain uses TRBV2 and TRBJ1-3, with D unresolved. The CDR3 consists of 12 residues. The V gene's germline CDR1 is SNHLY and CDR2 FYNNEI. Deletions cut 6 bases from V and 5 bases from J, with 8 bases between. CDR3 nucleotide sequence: TGTGCCAGCAGGGAGTTTCGAAACACCATATATTTT. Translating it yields CASREFRNTIYF. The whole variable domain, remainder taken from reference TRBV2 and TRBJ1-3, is EPEVTQTPSHQVTQMGQEVILRCVPISNHLYFYWYRQILGQKVEFLVSFYNNEISEKSEIFDDQFSVERPDGSNFTLKIRSTKLEDSAMYFCASREFRNTIYFGEGSWLTVV.

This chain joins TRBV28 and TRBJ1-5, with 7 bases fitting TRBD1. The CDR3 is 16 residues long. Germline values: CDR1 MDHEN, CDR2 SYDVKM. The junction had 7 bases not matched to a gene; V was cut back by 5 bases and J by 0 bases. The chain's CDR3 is CASSRQGVYSNQPQHF. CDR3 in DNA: TGTGCCAGCAGTCGGCAGGGGGTCTATAGCAATCAGCCCCAGCATTTT.

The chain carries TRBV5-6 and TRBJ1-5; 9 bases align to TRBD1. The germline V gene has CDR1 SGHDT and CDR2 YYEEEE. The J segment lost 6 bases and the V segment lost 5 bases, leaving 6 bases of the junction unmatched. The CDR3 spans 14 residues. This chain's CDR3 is CASSKGQGLQPQHF. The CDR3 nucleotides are TGTGCCAGCAGTAAGGGACAGGGACTTCAGCCCCAGCATTTT.

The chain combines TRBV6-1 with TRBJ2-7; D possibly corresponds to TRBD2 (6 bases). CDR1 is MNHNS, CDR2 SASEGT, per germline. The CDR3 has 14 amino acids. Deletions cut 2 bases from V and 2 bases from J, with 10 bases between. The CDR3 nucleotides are TGTGCCAGCAGTGAAAGGGCGGGAACCTACGAGCAGTACTTC. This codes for CASSERAGTYEQYF.

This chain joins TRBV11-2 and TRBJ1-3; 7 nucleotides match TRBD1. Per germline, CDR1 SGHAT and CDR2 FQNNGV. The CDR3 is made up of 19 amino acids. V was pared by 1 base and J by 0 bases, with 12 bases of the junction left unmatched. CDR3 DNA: TGTGCCAGCAGCTTAGTAAAGACAGGGCTTCTTCACTCTGGAAACACCATATATTTT. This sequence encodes CASSLVKTGLLHSGNTIYF.

CDR3 nucleotide sequence: TGTGCCAGCAGCACCGGAGCGGTCTCCTACAATGAGCAGTTCTTC. This translates into CASSTGAVSYNEQFF. V and J are TRBV9 and TRBJ2-1, with D possibly being TRBD2 (5 bases). This CDR3 is built from 15 residues. V was cut by 4 bases and J by 0 bases, with 11 bases left in between. Germline V gene lookup returns CDR1 SGDLS and CDR2 YYNGEE.

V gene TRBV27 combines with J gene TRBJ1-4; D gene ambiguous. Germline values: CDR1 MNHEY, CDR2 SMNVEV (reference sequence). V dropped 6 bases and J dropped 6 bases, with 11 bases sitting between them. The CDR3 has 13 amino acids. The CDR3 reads CASSLGYHEKLFF. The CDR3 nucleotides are TGTGCCAGCAGCCTAGGATATCATGAAAAACTGTTTTTT.

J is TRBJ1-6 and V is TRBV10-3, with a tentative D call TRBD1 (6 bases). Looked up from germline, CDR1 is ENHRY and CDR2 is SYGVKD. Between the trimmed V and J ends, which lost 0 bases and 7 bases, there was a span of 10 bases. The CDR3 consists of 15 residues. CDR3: CAISESGGQNSPLHF. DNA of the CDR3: TGTGCCATCAGTGAGTCGGGGGGGCAGAATTCACCCCTCCACTTT.

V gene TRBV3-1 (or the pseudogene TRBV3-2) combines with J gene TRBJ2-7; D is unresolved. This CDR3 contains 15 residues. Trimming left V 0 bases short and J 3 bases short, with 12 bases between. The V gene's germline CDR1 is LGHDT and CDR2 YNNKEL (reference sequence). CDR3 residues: CASSQDLVFGYEQYF. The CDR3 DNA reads TGTGCCAGCAGCCAAGATCTAGTATTCGGCTACGAGCAGTACTTC.

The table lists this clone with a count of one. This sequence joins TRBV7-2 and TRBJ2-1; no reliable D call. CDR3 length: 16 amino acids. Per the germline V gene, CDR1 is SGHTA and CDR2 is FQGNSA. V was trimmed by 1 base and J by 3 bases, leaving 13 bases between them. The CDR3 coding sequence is TGTGCCAGCAGCTTAGTTCCACACGCCAACTACAATGAGCAGTTCTTC. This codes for CASSLVPHANYNEQFF.

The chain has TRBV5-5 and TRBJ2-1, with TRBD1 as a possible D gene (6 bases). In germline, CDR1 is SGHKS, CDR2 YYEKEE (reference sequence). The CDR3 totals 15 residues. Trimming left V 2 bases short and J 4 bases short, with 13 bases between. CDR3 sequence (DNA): TGTGCCAGCAGCTTCTCGAGTGGACAGTACAATGAGCAGTTCTTC. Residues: CASSFSSGQYNEQFF. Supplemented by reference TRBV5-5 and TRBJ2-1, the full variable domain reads DAGVTQSPTHLIKTRGQQVTLRCSPISGHKSVSWYQQVLGQGPQFIFQYYEKEERGRGNFPDRFSARQFPNYSSELNVNALLLGDSALYLCASSFSSGQYNEQFFGPGTRLTVL.

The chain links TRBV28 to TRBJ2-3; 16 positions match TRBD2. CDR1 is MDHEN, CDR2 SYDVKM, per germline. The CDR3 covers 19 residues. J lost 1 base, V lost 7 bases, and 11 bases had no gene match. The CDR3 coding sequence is TGTGCCAGCACTTCTCCGGGACTAGCGGGAGGGTACGGCACAGATACGCAGTATTTT. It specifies CASTSPGLAGGYGTDTQYF.

CDR3 DNA: TGTGCCATCAGTGGTGGTAGCGGGAGACTCGGGGAGCTGTTTTTT. The encoded protein is CAISGGSGRLGELFF. This chain links TRBV10-3 with TRBJ2-2; 9 positions agree with TRBD2. This CDR3 comprises 15 residues. Germline V lookup: CDR1 ENHRY, CDR2 SYGVKD. V shed 4 bases, J shed 7 bases, and the junction held 7 bases outside the gene matches.

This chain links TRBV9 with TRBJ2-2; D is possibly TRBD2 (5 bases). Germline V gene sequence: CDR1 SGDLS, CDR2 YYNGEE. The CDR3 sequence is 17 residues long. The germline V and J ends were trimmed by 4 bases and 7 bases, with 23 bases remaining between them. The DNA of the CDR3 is TGTGCCAGCAGCCTCCGATCCGCGGAAGGAGGAATCGGGGAGCTGTTTTTT. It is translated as CASSLRSAEGGIGELFF.

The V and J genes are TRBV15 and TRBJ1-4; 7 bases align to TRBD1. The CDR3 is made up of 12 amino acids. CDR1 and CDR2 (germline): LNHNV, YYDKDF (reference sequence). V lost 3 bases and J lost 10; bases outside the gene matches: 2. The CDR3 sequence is CATSSYRGKLFF. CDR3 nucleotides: TGTGCCACCAGCAGTTACAGGGGAAAACTGTTTTTT.

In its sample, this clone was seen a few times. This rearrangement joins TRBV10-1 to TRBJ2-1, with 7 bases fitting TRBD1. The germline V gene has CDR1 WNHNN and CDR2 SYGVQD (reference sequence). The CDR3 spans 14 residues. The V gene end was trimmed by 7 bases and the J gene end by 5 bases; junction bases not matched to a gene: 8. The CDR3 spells CASNNGQDHNEQFF. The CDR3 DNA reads TGCGCCAGCAATAACGGACAGGACCACAATGAGCAGTTCTTC.

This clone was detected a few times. In DNA, the CDR3 is TGCGCCAGCAGCTGGGGACAGTCGAACACCGGGGAGCTGTTTTTT. It is translated as CASSWGQSNTGELFF. J is TRBJ2-2 and V is TRBV5-1, with TRBD1 identical over 7 bases. The V gene end was trimmed by 3 bases and the J gene end by 0 bases; junction bases not matched to a gene: 2. Germline V CDR1 and CDR2: SGHRS, YFSETQ. The length of the CDR3 is 15 residues.

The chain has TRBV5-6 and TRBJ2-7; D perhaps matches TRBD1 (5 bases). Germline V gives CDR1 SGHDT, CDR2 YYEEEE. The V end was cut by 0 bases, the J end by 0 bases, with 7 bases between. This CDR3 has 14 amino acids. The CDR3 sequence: CASSLVDSSYEQYF. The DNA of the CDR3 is TGTGCCAGCAGCTTGGTAGACAGCTCCTACGAGCAGTACTTC.